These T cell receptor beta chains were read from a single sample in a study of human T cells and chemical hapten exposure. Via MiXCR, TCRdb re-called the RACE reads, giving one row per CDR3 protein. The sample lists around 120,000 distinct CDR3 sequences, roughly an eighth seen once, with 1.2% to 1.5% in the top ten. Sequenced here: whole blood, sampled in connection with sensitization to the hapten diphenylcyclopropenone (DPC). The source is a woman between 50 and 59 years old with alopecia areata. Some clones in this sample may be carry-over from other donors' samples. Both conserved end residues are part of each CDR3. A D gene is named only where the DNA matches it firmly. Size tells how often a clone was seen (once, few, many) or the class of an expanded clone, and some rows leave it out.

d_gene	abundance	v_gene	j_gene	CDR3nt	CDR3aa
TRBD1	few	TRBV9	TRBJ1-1	TGTGCCAGCAGCCCCCGGGGACAGGGAGGAACTGAAGCTTTCTTT	CASSPRGQGGTEAFF
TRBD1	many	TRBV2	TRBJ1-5	TGTGCCAGCGACAGGGGGCCGCCTCAGCCCCAGCATTTT	CASDRGPPQPQHF
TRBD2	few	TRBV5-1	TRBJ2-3	TGCGCCAGCAGCCTCCGGACTAGCGGGGTTACGCAGTATTTT	CASSLRTSGVTQYF
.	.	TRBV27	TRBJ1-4	TGTGCCACCGCGAGGGGGATCGCGACTAATGAAAAACTGTTTTTT	CATARGIATNEKLFF
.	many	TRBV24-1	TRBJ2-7	TGTGCCACCAGTGATGTGAACGAGCAGTACTTC	CATSDVNEQYF
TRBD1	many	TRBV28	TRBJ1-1	TGTGCCAGCAGTTTATGGGGACAGGGGATCGAGAACACTGAAGCTTTCTTT	CASSLWGQGIENTEAFF
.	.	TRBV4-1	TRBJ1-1	TGCGCCAGCAGCCAAGGCGGCGCTGAAGCTTTCTTT	CASSQGGAEAFF
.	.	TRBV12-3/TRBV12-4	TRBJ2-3	TGTGCCAGCAGGCGGACAGAAGCAGATACGCAGTATTTT	CASRRTEADTQYF
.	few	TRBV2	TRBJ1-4	TGTGCCAGTCTGGCCGTCGCAACTAATGAAAAACTGTTTTTT	CASLAVATNEKLFF
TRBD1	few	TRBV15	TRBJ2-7	TGTGCCACCAGCACGCCGGGACAGGGGACCTACGAGCAGTACTTC	CATSTPGQGTYEQYF
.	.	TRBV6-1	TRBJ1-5	TGTGCCAGCAGTGCCGAGACAGTACAGCCCCAGCATTTT	CASSAETVQPQHF
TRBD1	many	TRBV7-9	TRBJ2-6	TGTGCCAGCAGCTGGGGGACAGGGGCTGGTGGGGCCAACGTCCTGACTTTC	CASSWGTGAGGANVLTF
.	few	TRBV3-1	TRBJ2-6	TGTGCCAGCGCGTCTGGGGCCAACGTCCTGACTTTC	CASASGANVLTF
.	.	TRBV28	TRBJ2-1	TGTGCCAGCAGTTTAACCCGCCACGACAATGAGCAGTTCTTC	CASSLTRHDNEQFF
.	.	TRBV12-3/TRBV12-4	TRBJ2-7	TGTGCCAGCAGTCCCACAGGGATCTACGAGCAGTACTTC	CASSPTGIYEQYF
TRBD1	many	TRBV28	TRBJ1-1	TGTGCCAGCAGTTTGCGCTTATACAGGGGTAGCACTGAAGCTTTCTTT	CASSLRLYRGSTEAFF
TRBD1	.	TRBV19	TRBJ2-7	TGTGCCAGTAGTAGGGACAGGTACTACGAGCAGTACTTC	CASSRDRYYEQYF
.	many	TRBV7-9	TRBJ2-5	TGTGCCAGCAGCACCTTGGAGACCCAGTACTTC	CASSTLETQYF
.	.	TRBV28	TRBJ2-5	TGTGCCAGCAGTTTAAGACAGGAGCAAGAAACCCAGTACTTC	CASSLRQEQETQYF
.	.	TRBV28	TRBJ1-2	TGTGCCAGCAGTTTTAATTATGGGGCGGCGGGCTATGGCTACACCTTC	CASSFNYGAAGYGYTF
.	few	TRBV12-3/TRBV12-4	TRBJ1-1	TGTGCCAGCAGCAAGGGACTTGAAGCTTTCTTT	CASSKGLEAFF
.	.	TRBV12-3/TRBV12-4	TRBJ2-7	TGTGCCAGCAGTTCCCCCCTCCGCTCCTACGAGCAGTACTTC	CASSSPLRSYEQYF
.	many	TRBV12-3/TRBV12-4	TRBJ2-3	TGTGCCAGCAGCTTAGCAGATACGCAGTATTTT	CASSLADTQYF
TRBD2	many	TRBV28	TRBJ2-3	TGTGCCAGCAGTTCGAGCGGGGGGACGCAGTATTTT	CASSSSGGTQYF
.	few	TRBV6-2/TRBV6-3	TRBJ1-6	TGTGCCAGCAGTTCCCAACTTTGGGCCCTCCACTTT	CASSSQLWALHF
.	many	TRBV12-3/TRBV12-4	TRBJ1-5	TGTGCCAGCAGCCGGAGTGGGCAGCCCCAGCATTTT	CASSRSGQPQHF
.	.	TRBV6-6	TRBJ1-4	TGTGCCAGCAGTCAGACTAATGAAAAACTGTTTTTT	CASSQTNEKLFF
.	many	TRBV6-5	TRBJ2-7	TGTGCCAGCAGCCTTATTCCGGGAGTGTCCTACGAGCAGTACTTC	CASSLIPGVSYEQYF